These T cell receptor beta chains were read from a single sample in a study of OX40 agonist ivuxolimab in advanced cancers. Assay used: immunoSEQ multiplex PCR; TCRdb lists only in-frame clones, some missing. The sample yields about 68,000 clones, around 80% seen once. The input for sequencing was CD4+ or CD8+ T cells sorted from blood, taken in a trial of the OX40 agonist ivuxolimab. These receptors were obtained from an adult with an advanced solid tumor such as melanoma, head and neck, liver or kidney cancer. CDR3s include the opening cysteine and the closing phenylalanine or tryptophan. D genes are given only for firm matches. The size entry is marked missing in some rows and otherwise reads once, few, many or a size class.

TRBV18	-	TRBJ2-3	-	CASSPPGGSSTDTQYF	TGTGCCAGCTCACCACCGGGCGGGTCGAGCACAGATACGCAGTATTTT
TRBV19	-	TRBJ2-1	TRBD1	CASSISGTGNNEQFF	TGTGCCAGTAGTATATCCGGGACAGGCAACAATGAGCAGTTCTTC
TRBV12-5	-	TRBJ2-5	-	CASGGGSQETQYF	TGTGCTAGTGGGGGGGGTTCCCAAGAGACCCAGTACTTC
TRBV4-1	-	TRBJ2-7	-	CASSQVTGSSYEQYF	TGCGCCAGCAGCCAGGTTACAGGGAGCTCCTACGAGCAGTACTTC
TRBV7-2	-	TRBJ2-3	-	CASTPGATDTQYF	TGTGCCAGCACCCCAGGGGCAACAGATACGCAGTATTTT
TRBV5-1	-	TRBJ2-7	TRBD2	CASSKGLSGENEQYF	TGCGCCAGCAGCAAAGGCCTTAGCGGGGAGAACGAGCAGTACTTC
TRBV5-1	-	TRBJ2-1	-	CASSPMLRDNEQFF	TGCGCCAGCAGCCCGATGCTGAGGGATAATGAGCAGTTCTTC
TRBV7-9	-	TRBJ1-5	-	CASSWGGDSNQPQHF	TGTGCCAGCAGCTGGGGGGGGGATAGCAATCAGCCCCAGCATTTT
TRBV5-1	-	TRBJ2-3	-	CASSPPTGTDTQYF	TGCGCCAGCAGCCCCCCGACGGGCACAGATACGCAGTATTTT
TRBV5-1	once	TRBJ2-5	TRBD1	CASSVTGGGETQYF	TGCGCCAGCAGCGTGACAGGGGGCGGGGAGACCCAGTACTTC
TRBV6-1	-	TRBJ2-7	TRBD1	CASRDNTGGADEQYF	TGTGCCAGCAGGGACAACACAGGGGGCGCAGACGAGCAGTACTTC
TRBV5-1	-	TRBJ2-5	TRBD1	CASSLGQGQETQYF	TGCGCCAGCAGCCTTGGACAGGGACAAGAGACCCAGTACTTC
TRBV7-2	-	TRBJ2-7	TRBD2	CASSLESSGSYEQYF	TGTGCCAGCAGCTTAGAGTCTAGCGGGAGCTACGAGCAGTACTTC
TRBV6-5	few	TRBJ2-7	-	CATGAGPYEQYF	TGTGCCACTGGGGCAGGGCCCTACGAGCAGTACTTC
TRBV2	-	TRBJ1-5	-	CASTERRDQPQHF	TGTGCCAGCACCGAACGACGGGACCAGCCCCAGCATTTT
TRBV27	few	TRBJ2-2	-	CASSLITVGPGELFF	TGTGCCAGCAGTTTGATTACAGTCGGGCCCGGGGAGCTGTTTTTT
TRBV27	-	TRBJ2-2	-	CASSFLAGELFF	TGTGCCAGCAGTTTCTTGGCCGGGGAGCTGTTTTTT
TRBV28	-	TRBJ2-5	TRBD2	CASSDSGTSGSETQYF	TGTGCCAGCAGTGATTCCGGGACTAGCGGCTCAGAGACCCAGTACTTC
TRBV18	-	TRBJ2-1	-	CASSQTEGSRKYNEQFF	TGTGCCAGCTCACAAACGGAAGGTAGCCGAAAATACAATGAGCAGTTCTTC
TRBV5-1	-	TRBJ1-4	TRBD1	CASSLRQGFNEKLFF	TGCGCCAGCAGCCTTAGACAGGGATTTAATGAAAAACTGTTTTTT
TRBV15	-	TRBJ1-2	-	CATSRGRGNYGYTF	TGTGCCACCAGCAGAGGAAGGGGCAACTATGGCTACACCTTC
TRBV9	-	TRBJ2-3	-	CASSSPADTQYF	TGTGCCAGCAGCTCCCCCGCAGATACGCAGTATTTT
TRBV6-5	-	TRBJ1-1	-	CASSYSRLNTEAFF	TGTGCCAGCAGTTACTCGAGGCTTAACACTGAAGCTTTCTTT
TRBV28	-	TRBJ1-1	-	CASSPPPGSVGNTEAFF	TGTGCCAGCAGTCCCCCTCCGGGGAGTGTGGGGAACACTGAAGCTTTCTTT
TRBV7-9	-	TRBJ2-7	-	CASSLSSYEQYF	TGTGCCAGCAGCTTAAGCTCCTACGAGCAGTACTTC
TRBV7-2	-	TRBJ2-1	-	CASSLYGSYNEQFF	TGTGCCAGCAGCTTATATGGATCCTACAATGAGCAGTTCTTC
TRBV5-1	few	TRBJ1-1	-	CASSLDNSRAFF	TGCGCCAGCAGCTTGGACAATTCGAGGGCTTTCTTT
TRBV5-6	-	TRBJ2-5	TRBD1	CASSSITRDREGGWETQYF	TGTGCCAGCAGCTCGATTACCCGGGACAGGGAAGGGGGCTGGGAGACCCAGTACTTC
TRBV27	-	TRBJ1-3	-	CASSLSAGFSGNTIYF	TGTGCCAGCAGTTTATCAGCAGGCTTCTCTGGAAACACCATATATTTT
TRBV19	once	TRBJ2-7	TRBD2	CASSIGAGGPYEQYF	TGTGCCAGTAGTATAGGGGCGGGGGGCCCCTACGAGCAGTACTTC
TRBV11-3	-	TRBJ2-1	TRBD2	CASSGSGSTYNEQFF	TGTGCCAGCAGCGGCAGCGGGAGCACCTACAATGAGCAGTTCTTC
TRBV28	-	TRBJ2-3	TRBD2	CASSFNRGLAGVTDTQYF	TGTGCCAGCAGCTTCAACCGTGGACTAGCGGGGGTCACAGATACGCAGTATTTT
TRBV7-9	few	TRBJ2-3	TRBD1	CASSPHIIQGPTDTQYF	TGTGCCAGCAGCCCACACATTATACAGGGGCCCACAGATACGCAGTATTTT
TRBV18	-	TRBJ1-2	TRBD1	CASSPGGQEHYGYTF	TGTGCCAGCTCACCTGGGGGACAGGAGCACTATGGCTACACCTTC
TRBV18	-	TRBJ1-2	-	CASSPSRSTVRTYGYTF	TGTGCCAGCTCACCATCTAGGTCGACAGTACGAACCTATGGCTACACCTTC
TRBV7-9	-	TRBJ2-7	-	CASSLAAYEQYF	TGTGCCAGCAGCTTAGCGGCGTACGAGCAGTACTTC